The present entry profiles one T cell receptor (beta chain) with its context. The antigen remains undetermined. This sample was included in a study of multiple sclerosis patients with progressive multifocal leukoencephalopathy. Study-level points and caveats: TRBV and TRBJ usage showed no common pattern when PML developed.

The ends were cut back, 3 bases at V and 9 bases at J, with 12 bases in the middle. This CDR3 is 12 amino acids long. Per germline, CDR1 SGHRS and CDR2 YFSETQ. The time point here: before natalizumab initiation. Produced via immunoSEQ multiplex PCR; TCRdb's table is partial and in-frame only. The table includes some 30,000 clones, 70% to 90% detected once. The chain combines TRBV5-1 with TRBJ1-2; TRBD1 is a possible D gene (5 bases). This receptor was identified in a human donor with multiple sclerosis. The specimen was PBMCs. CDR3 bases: TGCGCCAGCAGCTCGGAAGGGGCGAGCTACACCTTC. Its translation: CASSSEGASYTF.